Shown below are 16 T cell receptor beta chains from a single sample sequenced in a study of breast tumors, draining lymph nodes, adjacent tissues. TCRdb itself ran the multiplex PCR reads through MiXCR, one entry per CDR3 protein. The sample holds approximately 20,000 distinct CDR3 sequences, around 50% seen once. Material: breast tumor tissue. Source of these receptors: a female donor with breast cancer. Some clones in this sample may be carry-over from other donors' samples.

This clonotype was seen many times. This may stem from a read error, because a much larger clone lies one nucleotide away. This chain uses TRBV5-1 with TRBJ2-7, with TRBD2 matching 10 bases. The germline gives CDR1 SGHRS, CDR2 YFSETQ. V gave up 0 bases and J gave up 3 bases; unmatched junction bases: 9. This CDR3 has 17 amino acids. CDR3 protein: CASSLVASGSADYEQYF. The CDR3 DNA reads TGCGCCAGCAGCTTGGTCGCTAGCGGGAGCGCCGACTACGAGCAGTACTTC.

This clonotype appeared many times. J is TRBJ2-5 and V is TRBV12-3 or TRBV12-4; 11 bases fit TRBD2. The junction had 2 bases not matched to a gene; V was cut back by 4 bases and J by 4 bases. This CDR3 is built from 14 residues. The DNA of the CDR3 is TGTGCCAGCAGTTCACTAGCGGGAGTAGAGACCCAGTACTTC. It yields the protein CASSSLAGVETQYF.

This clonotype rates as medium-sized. The DNA of the CDR3 is TGCAGTGCTAGGTCGGGCTGGGCAAATCAGCCCCAGCATTTT. Amino acids: CSARSGWANQPQHF. The rearrangement joins TRBV20-1 to TRBJ1-5; no clear D gene. The CDR3 runs 14 residues. The germline V and J ends were trimmed by 3 bases and 4 bases, with 13 bases remaining between them. Germline CDR1 reads DFQATT; CDR2 reads SNEGSKA (reference sequence).

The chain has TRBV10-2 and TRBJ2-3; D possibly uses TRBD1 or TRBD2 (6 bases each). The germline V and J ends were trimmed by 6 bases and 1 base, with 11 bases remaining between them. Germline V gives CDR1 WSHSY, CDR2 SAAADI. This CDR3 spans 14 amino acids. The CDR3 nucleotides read TGCGCCAGCAGGAGGGGGGTCCGCACAGATACGCAGTATTTT. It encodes CASRRGVRTDTQYF.

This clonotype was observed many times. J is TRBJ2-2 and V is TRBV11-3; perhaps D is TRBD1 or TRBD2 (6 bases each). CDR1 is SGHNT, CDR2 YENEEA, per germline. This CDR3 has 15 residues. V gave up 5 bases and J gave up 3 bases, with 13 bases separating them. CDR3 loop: CASSEQGGDTGELFF. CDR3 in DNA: TGTGCCAGCAGCGAACAGGGAGGAGACACCGGGGAGCTGTTTTTT.

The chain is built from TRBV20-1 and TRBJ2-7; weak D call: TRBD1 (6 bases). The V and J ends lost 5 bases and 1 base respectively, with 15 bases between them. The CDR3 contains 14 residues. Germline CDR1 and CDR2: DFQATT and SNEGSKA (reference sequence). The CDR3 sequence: CSAAGQTLSYEQYF. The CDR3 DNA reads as TGCAGTGCTGCCGGACAGACCCTTTCCTACGAGCAGTACTTC.

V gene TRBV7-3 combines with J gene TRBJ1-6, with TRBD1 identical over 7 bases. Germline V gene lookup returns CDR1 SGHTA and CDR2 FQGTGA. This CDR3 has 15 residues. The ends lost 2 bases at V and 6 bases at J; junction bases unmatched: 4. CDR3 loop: CASSLGDRVNSPLHF. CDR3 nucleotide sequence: TGTGCCAGCAGCTTAGGTGACAGGGTTAATTCACCCCTCCACTTT.

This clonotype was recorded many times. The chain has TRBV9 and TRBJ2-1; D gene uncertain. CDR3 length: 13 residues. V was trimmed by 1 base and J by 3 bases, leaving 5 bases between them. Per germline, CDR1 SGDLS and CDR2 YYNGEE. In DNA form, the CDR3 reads TGTGCCAGCAGCGTAAGCCTCTACAATGAGCAGTTCTTC. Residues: CASSVSLYNEQFF.

In DNA, the CDR3 is TGTGCCACCTGGGGGTACAATGAGCAGTTCTTC. Amino acid sequence: CATWGYNEQFF. This chain connects TRBV19 to TRBJ2-1; either TRBD1 or TRBD2 may supply D (5 bases each). CDR1 is LNHDA and CDR2 is SQIVND in the germline V gene (reference sequence). Trimming cost V 10 bases and J 4 bases, with 8 bases left between them. The CDR3 has 11 residues.

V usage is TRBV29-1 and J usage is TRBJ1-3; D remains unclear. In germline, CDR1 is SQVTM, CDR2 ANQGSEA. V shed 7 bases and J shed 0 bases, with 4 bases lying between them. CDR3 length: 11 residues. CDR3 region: CSGSSGNTIYF. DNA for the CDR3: TGCAGCGGAAGCTCTGGAAACACCATATATTTT.

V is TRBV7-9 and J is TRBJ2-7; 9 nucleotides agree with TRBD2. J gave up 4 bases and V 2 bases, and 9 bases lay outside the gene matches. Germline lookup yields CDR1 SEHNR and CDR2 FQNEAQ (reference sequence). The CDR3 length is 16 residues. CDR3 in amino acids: CASSLFVTSGWYEQYF. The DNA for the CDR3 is TGTGCCAGCAGCTTATTTGTGACTAGCGGATGGTACGAGCAGTACTTC.

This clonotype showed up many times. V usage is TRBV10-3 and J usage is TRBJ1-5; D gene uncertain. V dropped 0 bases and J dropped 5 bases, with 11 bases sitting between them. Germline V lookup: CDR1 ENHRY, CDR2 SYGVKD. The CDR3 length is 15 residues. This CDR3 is CAISESVLAYQPQHF. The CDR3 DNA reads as TGTGCCATCAGTGAGTCTGTGCTAGCTTATCAGCCCCAGCATTTT.

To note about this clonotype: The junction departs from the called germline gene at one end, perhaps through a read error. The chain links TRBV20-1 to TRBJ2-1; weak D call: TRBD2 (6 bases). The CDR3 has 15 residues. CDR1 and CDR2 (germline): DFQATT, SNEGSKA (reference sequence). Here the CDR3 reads CSAPGAQNSYNERLF. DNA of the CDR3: TGCAGTGCTCCGGGAGCCCAAAACTCCTACAATGAGCGGCTCTTC.

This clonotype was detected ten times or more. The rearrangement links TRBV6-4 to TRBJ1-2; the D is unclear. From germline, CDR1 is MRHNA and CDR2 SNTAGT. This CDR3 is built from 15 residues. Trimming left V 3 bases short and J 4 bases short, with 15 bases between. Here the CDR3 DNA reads TGTGCCAGCAGTGAGGATCCGGGTCAAACCTATGGCTACACCTTC. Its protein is CASSEDPGQTYGYTF.

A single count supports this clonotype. The CDR3 DNA follows: TGCAGTGCTAGTCCCCGTATGATCGAGCAGTACTTC. As protein: CSASPRMIEQYF. This chain links TRBV20-1 with TRBJ2-7; D uncertain. The V and J ends lost 3 bases and 6 bases respectively, with 12 bases between them. Germline CDR1 DFQATT, CDR2 SNEGSKA (reference sequence). This CDR3 comprises 12 residues.

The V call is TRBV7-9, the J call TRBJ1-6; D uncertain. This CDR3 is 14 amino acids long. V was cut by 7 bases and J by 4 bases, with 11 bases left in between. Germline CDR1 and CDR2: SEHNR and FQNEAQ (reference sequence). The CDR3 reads CASKVADYNSPLHF. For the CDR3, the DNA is TGTGCCAGCAAAGTTGCCGATTATAATTCACCCCTCCACTTT. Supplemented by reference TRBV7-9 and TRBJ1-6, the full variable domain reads DTGVSQNPRHKITKRGQNVTFRCDPISEHNRLYWYRQTLGQGPEFLTYFQNEAQLEKSRLLSDRFSAERPKGSFSTLEIQRTEQGDSAMYLCASKVADYNSPLHFGNGTRLTVT.